The next 14 T cell receptor beta chains were all read from a single sample in a study of shared clonotypes between healthy human individuals. Only in-frame clones appear in the TCRdb table, and some are missing; sequencing was by immunoSEQ multiplex PCR. The profile shows about 2.3 million clones, about 92% of them singletons. Specimen: naive CD4+ T cells from PBMCs. Subset described: CD45RA+ positively selected. These TCRs come from a man aged 18 to 30 in good health. Some clones in this sample may be carry-over from other donors' samples.

This chain connects TRBV9 to TRBJ2-5; 9 bases map to TRBD2. This CDR3 is built from 14 residues. V shed 3 bases, J shed 7 bases, and the junction held 7 bases outside the gene matches. The V gene's germline CDR1 is SGDLS and CDR2 YYNGEE. CDR3 bases: TGTGCCAGCAGCGAGGGACTAGCACAGAGGACCCAGTACTTC. Its protein is CASSEGLAQRTQYF.

The chain combines TRBV5-1 with TRBJ2-7, with a tentative D call TRBD1 (8 bases). The length of the CDR3 is 15 residues. Trimming took off 3 bases at V and 6 bases at J, with 19 bases between the two ends. Germline V gene lookup returns CDR1 SGHRS and CDR2 YFSETQ. The CDR3 DNA follows: TGCGCCAGCAGCTCACAGGGGGGACTACTCGGCGAGCAGTACTTC. Residues: CASSSQGGLLGEQYF. Full variable domain (rest looked up from reference TRBV5-1 and TRBJ2-7): KAGVTQTPRYLIKTRGQQVTLSCSPISGHRSVSWYQQTPGQGLQFLFEYFSETQRNKGNFPGRFSGRQFSNSRSEMNVSTLELGDSALYLCASSSQGGLLGEQYFGPGTRLTVT.

The rearrangement links TRBV18 to TRBJ2-3; 10 bases map to TRBD1. Looked up from germline, CDR1 is KGHSH and CDR2 is LQKENI. This CDR3 spans 16 amino acids. The ends lost 3 bases at V and 2 bases at J; junction bases unmatched: 5. CDR3 sequence: CASSPSGTGDTDTQYF. The DNA for the CDR3 is TGTGCCAGCTCACCTTCCGGGACAGGGGACACAGATACGCAGTATTTT.

The gene calls are TRBV11-3 and TRBJ2-3; 7 positions agree with TRBD2. V shed 5 bases and J 6 bases; nucleotides not matched to a gene: 20. CDR3 size: 18 residues. Germline V gives CDR1 SGHNT, CDR2 YENEEA. The CDR3 sequence is CASSPGRLAGRAQDTQYF. CDR3 coding DNA: TGTGCCAGCAGCCCAGGGAGACTAGCCGGGAGAGCGCAGGATACGCAGTATTTT.

This clone has only one observation. The gene calls are TRBV28 and TRBJ2-7, with D perhaps matching TRBD1 (6 bases). Germline loops: CDR1 MDHEN, CDR2 SYDVKM. The V end lost 3 bases, the J end lost 3 bases, and 15 bases lay between the germline ends. The CDR3 contains 15 residues. DNA for the CDR3: TGTGCCAGCAGTTTCGCAGGGGCGATAAACTACGAGCAGTACTTC. It is translated as CASSFAGAINYEQYF. Full variable domain (rest looked up from reference TRBV28 and TRBJ2-7): DVKVTQSSRYLVKRTGEKVFLECVQDMDHENMFWYRQDPGLGLRLIYFSYDVKMKEKGDIPEGYSVSREKKERFSLILESASTNQTSMYLCASSFAGAINYEQYFGPGTRLTVT.

J is TRBJ2-7 and V is TRBV5-1; 7 bases agree with TRBD1. The CDR3 is 15 amino acids. The ends lost 3 bases at V and 2 bases at J; junction bases unmatched: 8. CDR1 and CDR2 from the germline V gene are SGHRS and YFSETQ. The CDR3 region is CASSSPGTETYEQYF. The CDR3 DNA reads as TGCGCCAGCAGCTCCCCCGGGACAGAAACCTACGAGCAGTACTTC.

This clone was detected once. The gene calls are TRBV19 and TRBJ2-4; D is perhaps TRBD1 or TRBD2 (5 bases each). This CDR3 comprises 15 residues. The V end was cut by 5 bases, the J end by 5 bases, with 16 bases between. CDR1 LNHDA and CDR2 SQIVND come from the germline V gene (reference sequence). As DNA, the CDR3 is TGTGCCAGTAGTCTACTGGGACGGCACCAAAACATTCAGTACTTC. Its translation: CASSLLGRHQNIQYF.

The chain couples TRBV2 to TRBJ1-2; no definite D call. CDR1 and CDR2 from the germline V gene are SNHLY and FYNNEI. The CDR3 runs to 13 residues. Deletions cut 5 bases from V and 2 bases from J, with 9 bases between. The CDR3: CASSPAPNYGYTF. CDR3 in DNA: TGTGCCAGCAGTCCGGCCCCCAACTATGGCTACACCTTC.

The rearrangement joins TRBV27 to TRBJ1-1; 10 bases align to TRBD1. Germline V gene data show CDR1 as MNHEY and CDR2 as SMNVEV (reference sequence). The CDR3 has 14 amino acids. After removal of 6 bases from V and 3 bases from J, the junction contained 4 bases not matched to a gene. Here the CDR3 DNA reads TGTGCCAGCAGACGACAGGGGGCGGACACTGAAGCTTTCTTT. Translated, it gives CASRRQGADTEAFF.

The rearrangement links TRBV5-5 to TRBJ1-2; 12 positions agree with TRBD1. The V gene end was trimmed by 4 bases and the J gene end by 4 bases; junction bases not matched to a gene: 5. CDR1 SGHKS and CDR2 YYEKEE come from the germline V gene (reference sequence). The CDR3 covers 15 residues. This CDR3 is CASSRPGQGAYGYTF. CDR3 in DNA: TGTGCCAGCAGCCGCCCGGGACAGGGGGCCTATGGCTACACCTTC. The full variable domain, completed using reference TRBV5-5 and TRBJ1-2, is DAGVTQSPTHLIKTRGQQVTLRCSPISGHKSVSWYQQVLGQGPQFIFQYYEKEERGRGNFPDRFSARQFPNYSSELNVNALLLGDSALYLCASSRPGQGAYGYTFGSGTRLTVV.

The rearrangement uses TRBV5-1 and TRBJ2-1; TRBD2 is a possible D gene (5 bases). From germline, CDR1 is SGHRS and CDR2 YFSETQ. Trimming pared 5 bases from V and 2 bases from J, leaving 17 bases between. The CDR3 loop spans 16 amino acids. The CDR3 bases are TGCGCCAGCAGAATGGCGGCAGCGGAGCCCTACAATGAGCAGTTCTTC. The encoded protein is CASRMAAAEPYNEQFF. The full variable domain, in which reference TRBV5-1 and TRBJ2-1 provide the parts outside the CDR3, is KAGVTQTPRYLIKTRGQQVTLSCSPISGHRSVSWYQQTPGQGLQFLFEYFSETQRNKGNFPGRFSGRQFSNSRSEMNVSTLELGDSALYLCASRMAAAEPYNEQFFGPGTRLTVL.

The chain has TRBV5-6 and TRBJ2-1; D remains ambiguous. The CDR3 has 15 residues. V was pared by 1 base and J by 2 bases, with 10 bases between. Germline-derived CDR1 and CDR2 are SGHDT and YYEEEE. The CDR3 region is CASSLYDYTYNEQFF. DNA for the CDR3: TGTGCCAGCAGCTTGTACGATTACACCTACAATGAGCAGTTCTTC.

As to this clone: Other nucleotide sequences from this sample produce the same CDR3. The genes are TRBV5-1 and TRBJ2-7, with D uncertain. Germline lookup yields CDR1 SGHRS and CDR2 YFSETQ. This CDR3 has 14 amino acids. Trimming took off 0 bases at V and 1 base at J, with 8 bases between the two ends. CDR3 region: CASSLGSRSYEQYF. The CDR3 DNA sequence: TGCGCCAGCAGCTTGGGGAGTCGTTCCTACGAGCAGTACTTC.

V and J are TRBV28 and TRBJ1-5; D is unclear. Deletions cut 7 bases from V and 7 bases from J, with 8 bases between. This CDR3 is 11 amino acids long. CDR1 MDHEN and CDR2 SYDVKM come from the germline V gene. The CDR3 nucleotides read TGTGCCAGCACAAATGGACAGCCCCAGCATTTT. This encodes CASTNGQPQHF.